These T cell receptor beta chains were read from a single sample in a study of blood T cell repertoires in COVID-19. The protocol was immunoSEQ multiplex PCR, while the TCRdb copy is restricted to in-frame clones and leaves out a portion. The table shows some 120,000 clones, with about 85% occurring only once. Sequenced sample: peripheral blood. Receptors were obtained from a woman over 75 with acute or convalescent COVID-19. CDR3s include the opening cysteine and the closing phenylalanine or tryptophan. Each record gives: J gene, D gene, clone size, V gene, CDR3 DNA, CDR3 protein. A D gene is named only where the DNA matches it firmly. Clone size appears in some rows only: once, few, many, or a class for an expanded clone.

>TRBJ1-2|TRBD1|.|TRBV5-1
TGCGCCAGCAGCGCCGGACAGGGCGGCTATGGCTACACCTTC
CASSAGQGGYGYTF
>TRBJ1-5|TRBD1|.|TRBV5-4
TGTGCCAGCAGCTTGGGGGGACAGGTCAATCAGCCCCAGCATTTT
CASSLGGQVNQPQHF
>TRBJ1-3|.|.|TRBV7-2
TGTGCCAGCAGCTTAGCGTCGGGGGGTTCTGGAAACACCATATATTTT
CASSLASGGSGNTIYF
>TRBJ1-5|.|.|TRBV10-1
TGCGCCAGCAGTGAGTCCCGGTTTAAGCCCCAGCATTTT
CASSESRFKPQHF
>TRBJ1-4|TRBD1|.|TRBV2
TGTGCCAGCAGATCCGGGACAGGGGAAGAAAAACTGTTTTTT
CASRSGTGEEKLFF
>TRBJ2-3|TRBD1|.|TRBV5-4
TGTGCCAGCAGCTTACGGGCAGGGGGCAGATGGGTTACGCAGTATTTT
CASSLRAGGRWVTQYF
>TRBJ2-3|.|.|TRBV12-3/TRBV12-4
TGTGCCAGCAGTAGAGGGGATACGCAGTATTTT
CASSRGDTQYF
>TRBJ1-5|.|.|TRBV15
TGTGCCACCAGCAGAGAAGGCTTTGGGACAAACTCCCTCAATCAGCCCCAGCATTTT
CATSREGFGTNSLNQPQHF
>TRBJ2-3|.|.|TRBV4-3
TGCGCCAGCAGCCAGCGATCAAAGGGGGATACGCAGTATTTT
CASSQRSKGDTQYF
>TRBJ2-3|TRBD2|.|TRBV2
TGTGCCAGCAGCGTAGCGGGGGCCATAGATACGCAGTATTTT
CASSVAGAIDTQYF
>TRBJ2-2|.|few|TRBV13
TGTGCCAGCAGCTCGGGGTCCGCGAACACCGGGGAGCTGTTTTTT
CASSSGSANTGELFF
>TRBJ1-4|.|.|TRBV18
TGTGCCAGCTCACCACCCGGGAGGGTGGGTGAAAAACTGTTTTTT
CASSPPGRVGEKLFF
>TRBJ1-1|TRBD1|.|TRBV5-1
TGCGCCAGCAGCACAGGGGGCCGGGCTGAAGCTTTCTTT
CASSTGGRAEAFF
>TRBJ1-1|.|.|TRBV2
TGTGCCAGGGGGCGGGACTTGAACACTGAAGCTTTCTTT
CARGRDLNTEAFF
>TRBJ2-1|TRBD2|.|TRBV4-2
TGTGCCAGCAGCCAACGACAACTAGCGGAGTACTCCTACAATGAGCAGTTCTTC
CASSQRQLAEYSYNEQFF
>TRBJ1-2|TRBD1|.|TRBV29-1
TGCAGCATCTGGGACAGGGGTAACTATGGCTACACCTTC
CSIWDRGNYGYTF
>TRBJ1-6|.|.|TRBV7-9
TGTGCCAGCAGCTTAGGGGGCGCCGGTTATAATTCACCCCTCCACTTT
CASSLGGAGYNSPLHF
>TRBJ1-2|.|.|TRBV15
TGTGCCACCAGCCCCGGGGGAAGCCACTATGGCTACACCTTC
CATSPGGSHYGYTF
>TRBJ1-2|.|.|TRBV29-1
TGCAGCGTTGGGGACACTGGAAGCTATGGCTACACCTTC
CSVGDTGSYGYTF
>TRBJ1-2|.|.|TRBV18
TGTGCCAGCTCACCCATGGAGGCATCTGATGGCTACACCTTC
CASSPMEASDGYTF
>TRBJ1-2|.|.|TRBV28
TGTGCCAGCAGCTCGCTAGGGGTGTCCTATGGCTACACCTTC
CASSSLGVSYGYTF
>TRBJ2-5|TRBD1|.|TRBV29-1
TGCAGCGTCACTACTGACAGGGGGCGAGGAGAGACCCAGTACTTC
CSVTTDRGRGETQYF
>TRBJ1-3|TRBD1|once|TRBV5-1
TGCGCCAGCAGCTCCGGGACAGCTCCAAACACCATATATTTT
CASSSGTAPNTIYF
>TRBJ1-2|.|.|TRBV4-1
TGCGCCAGCAGCCAAGACACGGCGGTTGGCTATGGCTACACCTTC
CASSQDTAVGYGYTF
>TRBJ2-1|.|.|TRBV5-6
TGTGCCAGCAGCCCCCGAGTTGGGGGGATAAGGCAGTTCTTC
CASSPRVGGIRQFF
>TRBJ2-7|TRBD2|few|TRBV11-3
TGTGCCAGCAGCTCCGGACTAGCGGGATTTTACGAGCAGTACTTC
CASSSGLAGFYEQYF
>TRBJ1-2|.|.|TRBV7-9
TGTGCCAGCAGCTTCATTTCCCTCCGGGACTCCCTTTTCGGAGGCTACACCTTC
CASSFISLRDSLFGGYTF
>TRBJ2-3|.|once|TRBV5-1
TGCGCCAGCAAAGTGAGGGCAGGCACAGATACGCAGTATTTT
CASKVRAGTDTQYF
>TRBJ1-1|.|.|TRBV7-3
TGTGCCAGCAGCTTAAGGCAGAACACTGAAGCTTTCTTT
CASSLRQNTEAFF
>TRBJ1-2|.|.|TRBV6-5
TGTGCCAGCAAGACAGGAAACGGCTACACCTTC
CASKTGNGYTF
>TRBJ1-2|TRBD1|.|TRBV27
TGTGCCAGCAGTTTAGGGGGACAGCCATATGGCTACACCTTC
CASSLGGQPYGYTF
>TRBJ2-3|TRBD2|.|TRBV5-4
TGTGCCAGCAGGCCGGGGGGGAGCACAGATACGCAGTATTTT
CASRPGGSTDTQYF
>TRBJ1-5|.|.|TRBV7-9
TGTGCCAGCACCCTAGGGGATTCTCAGCCCCAGCATTTT
CASTLGDSQPQHF
>TRBJ2-3|.|.|TRBV5-6
TGTGCCAGCAGCTTATATGCGGCATACGACACAGATACGCAGTATTTT
CASSLYAAYDTDTQYF
>TRBJ2-5|.|.|TRBV18
TGTGCCAGCTCACCCATATTAGGTAGAGGAGAGACCCAGTACTTC
CASSPILGRGETQYF
>TRBJ1-3|.|once|TRBV7-9
TGTGCCAGCAGCTTATCTACAGGGAATCTTGGAAACACCATATATTTT
CASSLSTGNLGNTIYF
>TRBJ1-1|TRBD1|.|TRBV7-2
TGTGCCAGCAGCTTAGGGACAGGGCGAACTGAAGCTTTCTTT
CASSLGTGRTEAFF
>TRBJ2-2|.|.|TRBV18
TGTGCCAGCTCACCTGGACATGGGGCGAACACCGGGGAGCTGTTTTTT
CASSPGHGANTGELFF
>TRBJ1-1|TRBD1|.|TRBV19
TGTGCCAGTAGTATAAGACAGGGGGGGACCCCAAATGCTTTCTTT
CASSIRQGGTPNAFF
>TRBJ1-3|.|.|TRBV4-1
TGCGCCAGCAGAAAACAGAGTGGTGGTCCGAAGCTTACTGGAAACACCATATATTTT
CASRKQSGGPKLTGNTIYF
>TRBJ2-2|.|.|TRBV19
TGTGCCAGTAGTCCCTACGCCGGGGACACCGGGGAGCTGTTTTTT
CASSPYAGDTGELFF
>TRBJ1-1|.|.|TRBV5-1
TGCGCCAGCAGCTCGCAAACATTTAACACTGAAGCTTTCTTT
CASSSQTFNTEAFF
>TRBJ1-5|.|.|TRBV6-1
TGTGCCAGCAGTGAAGACAGGAATCAGCCCCAGCATTTT
CASSEDRNQPQHF
>TRBJ1-2|.|.|TRBV7-9
TGTGCCAGCAGTCCTCGGGTCAGGGGCTATGGCTACACCTTC
CASSPRVRGYGYTF
>TRBJ1-2|.|.|TRBV12-3/TRBV12-4
TGTGCCAGCAGTCCCAGGGTGTTCGATGGCTACACCTTC
CASSPRVFDGYTF
>TRBJ1-6|.|few|TRBV5-6
TGTGCCAGCAGCTTGGGCTATCAAGAGGTCTTT
CASSLGYQEVF
>TRBJ1-5|.|.|TRBV4-2
TGTGCCAGCAGCCAAGATCCCGGGGGTCGGGATCAGCCCCAGCATTTT
CASSQDPGGRDQPQHF
>TRBJ1-1|.|.|TRBV4-2
TGTGCCAGCAGCCAAGATCAATCTAGGGGATCCGAAGCTTTCTTT
CASSQDQSRGSEAFF
>TRBJ2-7|TRBD1|.|TRBV5-4
TGTGCCAGCAGTCAGACAGGGGCTACCTACGAGCAGTACTTC
CASSQTGATYEQYF
>TRBJ1-6|TRBD1|.|TRBV4-3
TGCGCCAGCAGTTCCGACAGGGTAATACCACCCCTCCACTTT
CASSSDRVIPPLHF
>TRBJ1-5|TRBD1|.|TRBV6-5
TGTGCCAGCCCGGACAGGGTGTCAGGAGCCCAGCATTTT
CASPDRVSGAQHF
>TRBJ1-6|TRBD1|.|TRBV2
TGTGCCAGCAGTTGGACAGGACAGGATTCACCCCTCCACTTT
CASSWTGQDSPLHF